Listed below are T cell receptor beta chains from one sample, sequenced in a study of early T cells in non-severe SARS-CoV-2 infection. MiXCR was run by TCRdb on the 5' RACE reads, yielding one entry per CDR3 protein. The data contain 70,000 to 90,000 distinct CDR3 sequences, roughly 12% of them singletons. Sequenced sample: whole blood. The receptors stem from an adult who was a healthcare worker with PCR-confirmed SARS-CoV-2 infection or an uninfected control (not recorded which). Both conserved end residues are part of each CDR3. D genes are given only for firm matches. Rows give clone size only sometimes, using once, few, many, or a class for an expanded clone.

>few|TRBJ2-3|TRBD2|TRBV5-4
CASSSRLARVTQYF
TGTGCCAGCAGCTCCCGACTAGCGAGAGTGACGCAGTATTTT
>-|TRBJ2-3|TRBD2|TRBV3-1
CASSRTRTSDPTDTQYF
TGTGCCAGCAGCCGAACCCGGACTAGCGACCCCACAGATACGCAGTATTTT
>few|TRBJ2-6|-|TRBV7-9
CASSSPLLGVDSGANVLTF
TGTGCCAGCAGCTCCCCCCTCCTCGGAGTTGACTCTGGGGCCAACGTCCTGACTTTC
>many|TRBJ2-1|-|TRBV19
CASSPTLGVEQFF
TGTGCCAGTAGTCCCACCTTGGGGGTTGAGCAGTTCTTC
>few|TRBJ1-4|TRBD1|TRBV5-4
CASSKGADEKLFF
TGTGCCAGCAGTAAGGGGGCAGACGAAAAACTGTTTTTT
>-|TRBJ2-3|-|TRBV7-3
CASSLSQDTQYF
TGTGCCAGCAGTTTATCCCAGGATACGCAGTATTTT
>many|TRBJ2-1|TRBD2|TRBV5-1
CASSILAGDYNEQFF
TGCGCCAGCAGCATCCTAGCGGGAGACTACAATGAGCAGTTCTTC
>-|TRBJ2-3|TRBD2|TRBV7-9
CASRPKTSGRTDTQYF
TGTGCCAGCAGACCAAAGACTAGCGGCCGCACAGATACGCAGTATTTT
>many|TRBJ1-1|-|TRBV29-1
CSAGANTEAFF
TGCAGCGCCGGGGCCAACACTGAAGCTTTCTTT
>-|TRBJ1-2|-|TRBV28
CASMDRNYGYTF
TGTGCCAGCATGGACCGCAACTATGGCTACACCTTC
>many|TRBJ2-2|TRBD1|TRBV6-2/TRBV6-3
CASTDWTGRNTGELFF
TGTGCCAGCACCGACTGGACAGGGAGAAACACCGGGGAGCTGTTTTTT
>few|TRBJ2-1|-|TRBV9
CASSVEVYNEQFF
TGTGCCAGCAGCGTAGAGGTCTACAATGAGCAGTTCTTC
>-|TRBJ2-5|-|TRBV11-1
CASSTRVLETQYF
TGTGCCAGCAGCACGAGGGTTCTGGAGACCCAGTACTTC
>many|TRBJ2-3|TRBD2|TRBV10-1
CASSESGRPQDTQYF
TGCGCCAGCAGTGAGAGCGGGAGACCCCAGGATACGCAGTATTTT
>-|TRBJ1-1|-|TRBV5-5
CASSFGRGEAFF
TGTGCCAGCAGCTTCGGTAGGGGCGAGGCTTTCTTT
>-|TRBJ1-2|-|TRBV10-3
CAISGEVLYGYTF
TGTGCCATCAGTGGCGAGGTACTCTATGGCTACACCTTC
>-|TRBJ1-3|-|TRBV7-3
CASAPSSGNTIYF
TGTGCCAGTGCCCCAAGCTCTGGAAACACCATATATTTT
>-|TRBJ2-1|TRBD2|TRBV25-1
CASSVPLAGVKNEQFF
TGTGCCAGCAGTGTTCCTCTAGCGGGAGTTAAGAATGAGCAGTTCTTC
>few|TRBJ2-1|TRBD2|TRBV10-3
CAISESQGTSGSNEQFF
TGTGCCATCAGTGAGTCGCAGGGGACTAGCGGGAGCAATGAGCAGTTCTTC
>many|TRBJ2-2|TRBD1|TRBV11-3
CASSTRTGKGSTGELFF
TGTGCCAGCAGCACCCGGACAGGGAAAGGGAGCACCGGGGAGCTGTTTTTT
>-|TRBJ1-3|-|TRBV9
CASSVAPAPGNTIYF
TGTGCCAGCAGCGTAGCTCCAGCGCCTGGAAACACCATATATTTT
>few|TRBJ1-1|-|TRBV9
CASSVGQGHTEAFF
TGTGCCAGCAGCGTAGGCCAGGGGCACACTGAAGCTTTCTTT
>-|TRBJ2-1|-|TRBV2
CASSDGTGSYNEQFF
TGTGCCAGCAGTGACGGGACGGGCTCCTACAATGAGCAGTTCTTC
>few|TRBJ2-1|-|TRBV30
CAWSLYSAYNEQFF
TGTGCCTGGAGTCTCTACAGTGCTTACAATGAGCAGTTCTTC
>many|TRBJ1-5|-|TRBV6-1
CASSVSQPQHF
TGTGCCAGCAGTGTCAGTCAACCCCAGCATTTT
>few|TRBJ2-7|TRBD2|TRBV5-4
CASSSQREGQYEQYF
TGTGCCAGCAGCTCCCAGCGGGAGGGCCAGTACGAGCAGTACTTC
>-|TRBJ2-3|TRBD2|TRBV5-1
CASSSTSGVSDTQYF
TGCGCCAGCAGCAGCACTAGCGGGGTCTCCGATACGCAGTATTTT
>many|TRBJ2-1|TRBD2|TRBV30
CAWTSGLLPTNEQFF
TGTGCCTGGACTAGCGGGCTGCTCCCGACCAATGAGCAGTTCTTC
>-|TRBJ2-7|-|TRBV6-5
CASSYSVGPYEQYF
TGTGCCAGCAGTTACTCGGTAGGCCCCTACGAGCAGTACTTC